This entry lists 25 T cell receptor beta chains sequenced from one sample in a study of Ad26.COV2.S vaccination and SARS-CoV-2 variants (dated by TCRdb to 2020 to 2023). The treatment or condition label here, explained by the study, means: some 19 received Ad26.COV2.S at low or high dose, single or two shots; 5 received placebo; per-sample allocation not given. Repertoires of vaccine and placebo recipients were sequenced from samples collected on day 63 after the first injection. Library method: the immunoSEQ multiplex PCR assay. What TCRdb holds here is the immuneACCESS table cut down to in-frame rearrangements. Part of the clones is not present; checked against another copy, under half of the missing clones reflect an unresolved V gene, and the others are unexplained. The sample contains some 400,000 clones, 89% of them found a single time. The ten largest clones represent about 1.9% of the sample.

The material was peripheral blood, obtained in a trial of Ad26.COV2.S vaccine versus placebo. These receptors were collected from a person between 18 and 59 years old who received the Ad26.COV2.S COVID-19 vaccine or a placebo.

The rearrangement joins TRBV28 to TRBJ2-1; D perhaps matches TRBD1 (6 bases). Germline V CDR1 and CDR2: MDHEN, SYDVKM. V was shortened by 5 bases and J by 10 bases, with 6 bases between the two germline ends. This CDR3 has 10 amino acids. DNA for the CDR3: TGTGCCAGCAGTGGACAGGAGCAGTTCTTC. It codes for CASSGQEQFF.

The V call is TRBV11-3, the J call TRBJ2-1; 13 bases align to TRBD2. This CDR3 comprises 15 residues. Germline V gives CDR1 SGHNT, CDR2 YENEEA. Unmatched junction bases numbered 0, after V lost 1 base and J lost 6 bases. The CDR3 reads CASSLGTSGSNEQFF. CDR3 coding DNA: TGTGCCAGCAGCTTAGGGACTAGCGGGAGCAATGAGCAGTTCTTC.

This clone was seen only once. The V and J genes are TRBV7-3 and TRBJ2-5, with TRBD2 matching over 7 bases. CDR3 size: 15 residues. CDR1 and CDR2 from the germline V gene are SGHTA and FQGTGA. The V and J ends lost 3 bases and 5 bases, in that order; junction bases with no gene match: 9. Here the CDR3 reads CASSFGGGPGETQYF. In nucleotides, the CDR3 is TGTGCCAGCAGCTTCGGGGGAGGGCCAGGGGAGACCCAGTACTTC.

V gene TRBV3-1 (or the pseudogene TRBV3-2) combines with J gene TRBJ2-7; 13 bases align to TRBD2. CDR3 length equals 16 residues. Germline V lookup: CDR1 LGHDT, CDR2 YNNKEL (reference sequence). The V segment lost 4 bases and the J segment 6 bases; nucleotides outside the gene matches: 9. The CDR3 region has the DNA TGTGCCAGCAGCCCGGGACTAGCGGGAAGGGTGGGCGAGCAGTACTTC. Protein sequence: CASSPGLAGRVGEQYF.

The V call is TRBV30, the J call TRBJ1-2; D remains ambiguous. Germline-derived CDR1 and CDR2 are GTSNPN and SVGIG (reference sequence). The CDR3 loop spans 17 amino acids. Trimming removed 7 bases from V and 0 bases from J, with 24 bases in between. CDR3 sequence reads: CASHPDGHLGANYGYTF. For the CDR3, the DNA is TGTGCCTCCCACCCAGACGGCCATTTGGGAGCTAACTATGGCTACACCTTC.

The V and J genes are TRBV5-1 and TRBJ2-7; D is uncertain. The CDR3 has 13 residues. The V gene lost 1 base and the J gene lost 2 bases, with 7 bases spanning the gap. Germline values: CDR1 SGHRS, CDR2 YFSETQ. The CDR3 spells CASSLIETYEQYF. CDR3 nucleotides: TGCGCCAGCAGCTTGATCGAAACCTACGAGCAGTACTTC.

The rearrangement uses TRBV5-1 and TRBJ2-3; D gene ambiguous. Germline V lookup: CDR1 SGHRS, CDR2 YFSETQ. The CDR3 is made up of 16 amino acids. V was shortened by 0 bases and J by 1 base, with 12 bases between the two germline ends. The CDR3 bases are TGCGCCAGCAGCTTGGCCCCCAGGAGTGGCACAGATACGCAGTATTTT. This gives the protein CASSLAPRSGTDTQYF.

To note about this clone: An end of the junction differs from the germline gene, which may be a read error. The V call is TRBV5-6, the J call TRBJ2-7; 7 bases map to TRBD1. The CDR3 is made up of 14 amino acids. Germline CDR1 SGHDT, CDR2 YYEEEE. This chain's CDR3 is CASNLGDSQYEQYF. The CDR3 nucleotides are TGTGCCAGCAACTTGGGGGACAGCCAATACGAGCAGTACTTC.

This sequence joins TRBV19 and TRBJ2-7, with 7 bases aligning to TRBD2. The CDR3 is 15 amino acids. CDR1 and CDR2 from the germline V gene are LNHDA and SQIVND (reference sequence). V gave up 2 bases and J gave up 0 bases; unmatched junction bases: 4. For the CDR3, the DNA is TGTGCCAGTAGTATATCCGGACTAGTCTCCTACGAGCAGTACTTC. This codes for CASSISGLVSYEQYF.

The CDR3 nucleotides are TGCAGTGCTAGTCCACCTCGACTAGGAATGAACACCGGGGAGCTGTTTTTT. Translation: CSASPPRLGMNTGELFF. The V and J genes are TRBV20-1 and TRBJ2-2, with D tentatively TRBD2 (6 bases). CDR1 is DFQATT, CDR2 SNEGSKA, per germline (reference sequence). Deletions cut 3 bases from V and 1 base from J, with 18 bases between. The CDR3 sequence is 17 residues long.

The chain couples TRBV5-4 to TRBJ1-1; the D is unclear. V was pared by 3 bases and J by 1 base, with 10 bases between. The CDR3 consists of 14 residues. In germline, CDR1 is SGHNT, CDR2 YYREEE (reference sequence). The DNA of the CDR3 is TGTGCCAGCAGCTCTAGAAGGGCGAACACTGAAGCTTTCTTT. It translates to CASSSRRANTEAFF.

This rearrangement joins TRBV20-1 to TRBJ2-5; D gene uncertain. There are 11 residues in the CDR3. The germline V gene encodes CDR1 DFQATT and CDR2 SNEGSKA (reference sequence). Trimming took 6 bases from V and 5 from J, leaving 10 bases between them. CDR3 amino acids: CSAPILETQYF. The CDR3 DNA reads as TGCAGTGCCCCTATTCTGGAGACCCAGTACTTC.

This clone has a single count. The V gene is TRBV5-4, the J gene TRBJ1-2; the match to TRBD1 covers 11 bases. V gave up 0 bases and J gave up 7 bases; unmatched junction bases: 2. The germline V gene encodes CDR1 SGHNT and CDR2 YYREEE (reference sequence). The CDR3 runs 14 residues. The CDR3 is CASSLGTGGSGYTF. CDR3 in DNA: TGTGCCAGCAGCTTGGGGACAGGGGGCAGTGGCTACACCTTC. Full variable domain (remainder filled in from reference TRBV5-4 and TRBJ1-2): ETGVTQSPTHLIKTRGQQVTLRCSSQSGHNTVSWYQQALGQGPQFIFQYYREEENGRGNFPPRFSGLQFPNYSSELNVNALELDDSALYLCASSLGTGGSGYTFGSGTRLTVV.

The rearrangement uses TRBV5-1 and TRBJ1-2; 7 nucleotides align to TRBD1. Germline trimming cut 0 bases from V and 4 bases from J; bases unmatched to any gene: 15. CDR3 length equals 18 residues. Per germline, CDR1 SGHRS and CDR2 YFSETQ. The DNA of the CDR3 is TGCGCCAGCAGCTTGGATGGCCAGGGGGTCCCCTTGGGCTATGGCTACACCTTC. It translates to CASSLDGQGVPLGYGYTF.

This clone showed up just a few times. The chain is built from TRBV28 and TRBJ2-7; possibly TRBD2 for D (6 bases). This CDR3 is built from 16 residues. CDR1 and CDR2 from the germline V gene are MDHEN and SYDVKM. With 6 bases removed from V and 5 bases from J, the gap between germline ends came to 23 bases. Here the CDR3 reads CASRAATGTGYHEQYF. Here the CDR3 DNA reads TGTGCCAGCAGAGCCGCAACCGGGACTGGCTACCACGAGCAGTACTTC.

The chain links TRBV7-6 to TRBJ1-1; D unclear. This CDR3 comprises 13 residues. Trimming removed 5 bases from V and 2 bases from J, with 9 bases in between. CDR1 SGHVS and CDR2 FNYEAQ come from the germline V gene. The CDR3 here is CASSPRVNTEAFF. In nucleotides, the CDR3 is TGTGCCAGCAGCCCCCGGGTCAACACTGAAGCTTTCTTT.

The sample holds one count of this clone. The rearrangement joins TRBV19 to TRBJ2-7; perhaps D is TRBD1 or TRBD2 (5 bases each). CDR3 size: 15 residues. The V and J ends lost 10 bases and 3 bases respectively, with 22 bases between them. Germline V gene sequence: CDR1 LNHDA, CDR2 SQIVND (reference sequence). CDR3 sequence (DNA): TGTGCCACCTCACGAGGGTTAGGGGTAAACTACGAGCAGTACTTC. This translates into CATSRGLGVNYEQYF.

The chain recombines TRBV9 with TRBJ1-2; D is uncertain. This CDR3 contains 14 residues. Per germline, CDR1 SGDLS and CDR2 YYNGEE. Trimming cost V 0 bases and J 6 bases, with 12 bases left between them. Here the CDR3 DNA reads TGTGCCAGCAGCGTAGGTGGAAGGGCGGATGGCTACACCTTC. Protein: CASSVGGRADGYTF.

This chain connects TRBV7-6 to TRBJ2-1; D unresolved. Germline V gene data show CDR1 as SGHVS and CDR2 as FNYEAQ. V lost 5 bases, J lost 6 bases, and 8 bases lay in between. This CDR3 has 12 amino acids. CDR3 region: CASSLVSNEQFF. The CDR3 DNA reads TGTGCCAGCAGCCTAGTCAGCAATGAGCAGTTCTTC.

The count of this clone is one. In the same sample, other DNA sequences code for this CDR3. This rearrangement joins TRBV10-3 to TRBJ2-5; D is uncertain. The CDR3 sequence is 12 residues long. Germline CDR1 ENHRY, CDR2 SYGVKD. The germline V and J ends were trimmed by 3 bases and 2 bases, with 4 bases remaining between them. As DNA, the CDR3 is TGTGCCATCAGTGAACGGCAAGAGACCCAGTACTTC. Translation gives CAISERQETQYF.

The chain is built from TRBV27 and TRBJ2-7; 8 nucleotides match TRBD1. Germline-derived CDR1 and CDR2 are MNHEY and SMNVEV (reference sequence). V dropped 3 bases and J dropped 6; count of bases not matched to a gene: 10. The length of the CDR3 is 15 residues. The CDR3 loop is CASSLGDRGFGEQYF. The CDR3 DNA is TGTGCCAGCAGTTTGGGAGACAGGGGTTTTGGCGAGCAGTACTTC.

This chain links TRBV3-1 (or the pseudogene TRBV3-2) with TRBJ2-1, with unresolved D. V lost 0 bases and J 4 bases, leaving 4 bases between the germline ends. This CDR3 comprises 13 residues. Germline lookup yields CDR1 LGHDT and CDR2 YNNKEL (reference sequence). The CDR3 loop is CASSQESYNEQFF. As DNA, the CDR3 is TGTGCCAGCAGCCAAGAGTCATACAATGAGCAGTTCTTC.

The chain recombines TRBV7-2 with TRBJ2-1; a weak D match, TRBD1 (5 bases). V was trimmed by 1 base and J by 3 bases, leaving 16 bases between them. The CDR3 is 17 amino acids. CDR1 is SGHTA, CDR2 FQGNSA, per germline. The CDR3 loop is CASSLGSPGLVYNEQFF. CDR3 DNA: TGTGCCAGCAGCTTAGGCTCCCCAGGGTTAGTCTACAATGAGCAGTTCTTC.

The chain links TRBV25-1 to TRBJ2-7; the D gene is possibly TRBD2 (6 bases). There are 13 residues in the CDR3. The V gene lost 4 bases and the J gene lost 4 bases, with 11 bases spanning the gap. Germline CDR1 is MGHDK and CDR2 is SYGVNS. CDR3 amino acids: CASSAQAGYEQYF. For the CDR3, the DNA is TGTGCCAGCAGTGCCCAAGCGGGTTACGAGCAGTACTTC.

V usage is TRBV5-6 and J usage is TRBJ1-2, with 11 bases aligning to TRBD1. With 4 bases clipped from V and 2 bases from J, the junction kept 16 bases outside the gene matches. Germline V gene sequence: CDR1 SGHDT, CDR2 YYEEEE. The CDR3 runs 19 residues. The CDR3 spells CASSPLSGDRGRLNYGYTF. CDR3 sequence (DNA): TGTGCCAGCAGCCCCTTATCTGGGGACAGGGGGAGATTAAACTATGGCTACACCTTC.